These 26 T cell receptor beta chains share one sample of origin, sequenced in a study of beta chain features in type 1 diabetes. Study-wide findings and caveats: In every one of the four CD4+ subsets, TCRB CDR3s were moderately but significantly shorter in Type 1 diabetes patients.

Sequenced material consisted of expressed TCRB transcripts (all of the isolated RNA was reverse transcribed). Data came from immunoSEQ multiplex PCR; TCRdb stores just in-frame clones and leaves some out. The sample has around 710,000 clones; around 12% are singletons. For these receptors, no antigen is known. Sequences were obtained from naive CD4+ T cells from blood. The receptors here all came from a man aged 25-45 years with type 1 diabetes.

In its sample, this clone was seen a few times. V is TRBV29-1 and J is TRBJ2-3; 11 bases line up with TRBD2. With 5 bases clipped from V and 4 bases from J, the junction kept 2 bases outside the gene matches. Germline V gives CDR1 SQVTM, CDR2 ANQGSEA. The CDR3 is 13 amino acids. Here the CDR3 DNA reads TGCAGCGTTCTAGCGGGGGGTCCAGATACGCAGTATTTT. This encodes CSVLAGGPDTQYF.

V and J are TRBV6-5 and TRBJ1-1; D unclear. The CDR3 covers 12 residues. Germline assignment: CDR1 MNHEY and CDR2 SVGAGI. V was trimmed by 8 bases and J by 0 bases, leaving 7 bases between them. CDR3 DNA sequence: TGTGCCAGCTCCGAGTTGAACACTGAAGCTTTCTTT. Translation: CASSELNTEAFF.

This chain uses TRBV30 with TRBJ1-4; 9 positions match TRBD1. Losses at the gene ends were 3 bases for V and 7 bases for J; bases not matched to a gene: 9. In germline, CDR1 is GTSNPN, CDR2 SVGIG (reference sequence). This CDR3 region has 15 residues. In nucleotides, the CDR3 is TGTGCCTGGAGCACGAACAGGGGGCGATTTGAAAAACTGTTTTTT. Protein sequence: CAWSTNRGRFEKLFF. Full variable domain (outside the CDR3, taken from reference TRBV30 and TRBJ1-4): SQTIHQWPATLVQPVGSPLSLECTVEGTSNPNLYWYRQAAGRGLQLLFYSVGIGQISSEVPQNLSASRPQDRQFILSSKKLLLSDSGFYLCAWSTNRGRFEKLFFGSGTQLSVL.

This clone was observed a handful of times. The chain links TRBV25-1 to TRBJ1-2; 8 bases align to TRBD1. CDR3 size: 13 residues. Per the germline V gene, CDR1 is MGHDK and CDR2 is SYGVNS. Germline trimming cut 6 bases from V and 6 bases from J; bases unmatched to any gene: 6. The CDR3 region is CASRETGVNGYTF. Written as DNA, the CDR3 is TGTGCCAGCAGGGAGACAGGGGTTAATGGCTACACCTTC.

This chain uses TRBV19 with TRBJ2-7; possible D gene TRBD2, 6 bases. Germline CDR1 and CDR2: LNHDA and SQIVND (reference sequence). The CDR3 loop spans 15 amino acids. Trimming shortened V by 3 bases and J by 4 bases, and 16 bases separated the two germline ends. CDR3 nucleotide sequence: TGTGCCAGTAGTATGGAGGCGGGGCTGCTTTACGAGCAGTACTTC. Its translation is CASSMEAGLLYEQYF.

This clone was found a few times. V gene TRBV28 combines with J gene TRBJ2-1, with TRBD2 identical over 12 bases. CDR1 is MDHEN and CDR2 is SYDVKM in the germline V gene. Trimming cost V 6 bases and J 5 bases; bases outside gene matches: 5. The CDR3 extends over 15 amino acids. As DNA, the CDR3 is TGTGCCAGCAGAATAAGGACTAGCGGGGACAATGAGCAGTTCTTC. The encoded protein is CASRIRTSGDNEQFF.

This clone was detected a few times. V usage is TRBV6-6 and J usage is TRBJ2-7; D gene unclear. V was clipped by 5 bases and J by 4 bases, with 9 bases between them. From germline, CDR1 is MNHNY and CDR2 SVGAGI (reference sequence). CDR3 length: 12 residues. In DNA form, the CDR3 reads TGTGCCAGCAGTCAGCACTGGTACGAGCAGTACTTC. Amino acids: CASSQHWYEQYF.

V and J are TRBV7-3 and TRBJ2-7; D could derive from TRBD1 or TRBD2 (5 bases each). The ends were cut back, 5 bases at V and 6 bases at J, with 17 bases in the middle. This CDR3 is 14 amino acids long. Germline lookup yields CDR1 SGHTA and CDR2 FQGTGA. The CDR3 protein is CASSLGTPEGEQYF. The CDR3 nucleotides are TGTGCCAGCAGCCTTGGGACCCCAGAGGGCGAGCAGTACTTC.

This clone was counted a few times. The rearrangement links TRBV11-2 to TRBJ2-1; the D gene is possibly TRBD1 (6 bases). The CDR3 loop spans 15 amino acids. Trimming took 2 bases from V and 0 from J, leaving 8 bases between them. Germline CDR1 and CDR2: SGHAT and FQNNGV. CDR3: CASSLMGASYNEQFF. The CDR3 DNA reads TGTGCCAGCAGCTTAATGGGGGCCTCCTACAATGAGCAGTTCTTC. The full variable domain, rest sourced from reference TRBV11-2 and TRBJ2-1, is EAGVAQSPRYKIIEKRQSVAFWCNPISGHATLYWYQQILGQGPKLLIQFQNNGVVDDSQLPKDRFSAERLKGVDSTLKIQPAKLEDSAVYLCASSLMGASYNEQFFGPGTRLTVL.

This clone has just a few counts. This chain links TRBV2 with TRBJ1-4; D gene ambiguous. The CDR3 contains 15 residues. V gave up 1 base and J gave up 7 bases, with 13 bases separating them. Germline V gene sequence: CDR1 SNHLY, CDR2 FYNNEI. The CDR3: CASSEVGKGVEKLFF. The DNA of the CDR3 is TGTGCCAGCAGTGAAGTTGGTAAAGGAGTTGAAAAACTGTTTTTT. Together with reference TRBV2 and TRBJ1-4, the CDR3 gives the full variable domain: EPEVTQTPSHQVTQMGQEVILRCVPISNHLYFYWYRQILGQKVEFLVSFYNNEISEKSEIFDDQFSVERPDGSNFTLKIRSTKLEDSAMYFCASSEVGKGVEKLFFGSGTQLSVL.

Remarks on this clone: The sample has other DNA sequences that encode this CDR3 too. The V gene is TRBV7-9, the J gene TRBJ2-7; D is uncertain. Looked up from germline, CDR1 is SEHNR and CDR2 is FQNEAQ (reference sequence). This CDR3 is built from 12 residues. V gave up 3 bases and J gave up 0 bases, with 3 bases separating them. The CDR3 region is CASSLSSYEQYF. CDR3 DNA: TGTGCCAGCAGCTTGAGCTCCTACGAGCAGTACTTC.

This sequence joins TRBV2 and TRBJ2-3; 7 bases map to TRBD2. The CDR3 is 15 residues long. Trimming cost V 5 bases and J 0 bases; bases outside gene matches: 5. CDR1 and CDR2 (germline): SNHLY, FYNNEI. The CDR3, as DNA: TGTGCCAGCAGTCAAGGGAGGGGTAGCACAGATACGCAGTATTTT. Protein sequence: CASSQGRGSTDTQYF.

This clone was seen more than once but under ten times. The chain links TRBV28 to TRBJ2-5; TRBD1 matches at 7 bases. From germline, CDR1 is MDHEN and CDR2 SYDVKM. CDR3 length equals 14 residues. Trimming removed 6 bases from V and 3 bases from J; junction bases left unmatched: 7. The CDR3 here is CASSEAGTEETQYF. For the CDR3, the DNA is TGTGCCAGCAGCGAGGCCGGGACAGAAGAGACCCAGTACTTC.

In DNA, the CDR3 is TGTGCCAGCAGCCTTCCGGGACTAGCCACAGATACGCAGTATTTT. Its translation: CASSLPGLATDTQYF. The chain has TRBV7-2 and TRBJ2-3; 9 nucleotides match TRBD2. Looked up from germline, CDR1 is SGHTA and CDR2 is FQGNSA. J was trimmed by 2 bases and V by 5 bases; bases with no gene match: 5. CDR3 size: 15 residues.

In its sample, this clone was seen a few times. The CDR3 loop reads CASSLEGRGYGDTQYF. DNA of the CDR3: TGTGCCAGCAGCTTGGAAGGCAGGGGGTATGGAGATACGCAGTATTTT. The chain combines TRBV5-4 with TRBJ2-3; 7 bases match TRBD1. CDR3 length: 16 residues. CDR1 and CDR2 (germline): SGHNT, YYREEE (reference sequence). V lost 0 bases, J lost 5 bases, and 9 bases stayed unmatched.

The sample holds a few counts of this clone. V is TRBV25-1 and J is TRBJ1-1; D not resolved. V lost 4 bases and J lost 3, with 9 bases in between. The CDR3 covers 13 residues. Per the germline V gene, CDR1 is MGHDK and CDR2 is SYGVNS. CDR3: CASSVTEYTEAFF. Written as DNA, the CDR3 is TGTGCCAGCAGTGTCACAGAGTACACTGAAGCTTTCTTT.

V gene TRBV5-1 combines with J gene TRBJ2-6; D not resolved. Germline-derived CDR1 and CDR2 are SGHRS and YFSETQ. Trimming removed 0 bases from V and 3 bases from J, with 7 bases in between. The CDR3 consists of 15 residues. The CDR3 sequence is CASSLELFGANVLTF. The CDR3 coding sequence is TGCGCCAGCAGCTTGGAGTTATTTGGGGCCAACGTCCTGACTTTC.

This clone has a handful of counts. This chain links TRBV9 with TRBJ1-3, with unresolved D. The CDR3 spans 18 residues. Germline V gene lookup returns CDR1 SGDLS and CDR2 YYNGEE. Trimming took off 0 bases at V and 0 bases at J, with 16 bases between the two ends. DNA of the CDR3: TGTGCCAGCAGCGTAGGTGGGTCGAGATTTACCTCTGGAAACACCATATATTTT. Translated: CASSVGGSRFTSGNTIYF.

V is TRBV9 and J is TRBJ2-3; the D is unclear. Germline assignment: CDR1 SGDLS and CDR2 YYNGEE. CDR3 size: 12 residues. V was cut by 5 bases and J by 5 bases, with 9 bases left in between. DNA for the CDR3: TGTGCCAGCAGGCGTATTCTAGATACGCAGTATTTT. This codes for CASRRILDTQYF.

The J gene is TRBJ2-3, the V gene TRBV7-2; 8 bases agree with TRBD2. Trimming took 2 bases from V and 2 from J; bases not matched to a gene: 3. The CDR3 sequence is 15 residues long. CDR1 and CDR2 (germline): SGHTA, FQGNSA. CDR3 DNA: TGTGCCAGCAGCTTACAGCGGGGGTACACAGATACGCAGTATTTT. This gives the protein CASSLQRGYTDTQYF.

This clone appeared a few times. In DNA, the CDR3 is TGTGCCAGCAGCCCGACAGGGCCCCCGCGCCAGGCTGGCTACACCTTC. Translating gives CASSPTGPPRQAGYTF. The rearrangement joins TRBV27 to TRBJ1-2; 7 bases are shared with TRBD1. V gave up 6 bases and J gave up 7 bases; unmatched junction bases: 17. The CDR3 sequence is 16 residues long. Germline CDR1 is MNHEY and CDR2 is SMNVEV (reference sequence).

This clone was seen a few times. The V and J genes are TRBV7-2 and TRBJ2-5; D not resolved. The V gene's germline CDR1 is SGHTA and CDR2 FQGNSA. The V end lost 4 bases, the J end lost 5 bases, and 14 bases lay between the germline ends. This CDR3 has 14 amino acids. Here the CDR3 reads CASSSLRAAETQYF. Written as DNA, the CDR3 is TGTGCCAGCAGCTCCCTCCGGGCTGCGGAGACCCAGTACTTC.

This clone was seen a few times. The chain has TRBV7-2 and TRBJ2-7; a weak D match, TRBD1 (6 bases). This CDR3 is 13 amino acids long. The ends were cut back, 4 bases at V and 4 bases at J, with 11 bases in the middle. Germline CDR1 is SGHTA and CDR2 is FQGNSA. CDR3 protein: CASSSPGQYEQYF. CDR3 sequence (DNA): TGTGCCAGCAGCTCTCCCGGACAGTACGAGCAGTACTTC. Together with reference TRBV7-2 and TRBJ2-7, the CDR3 gives the full variable domain: GAGVSQSPSNKVTEKGKDVELRCDPISGHTALYWYRQSLGQGLEFLIYFQGNSAPDKSGLPSDRFSAERTGGSVSTLTIQRTQQEDSAVYLCASSSPGQYEQYFGPGTRLTVT.

There are a few counts of this clone. The chain has TRBV9 and TRBJ2-6, with D hard to call. V dropped 2 bases and J dropped 2 bases, with 8 bases sitting between them. This CDR3 spans 15 amino acids. Germline assignment: CDR1 SGDLS and CDR2 YYNGEE. In nucleotides, the CDR3 is TGTGCCAGCAGCGTTATCTCTGCTGGGGCCAACGTCCTGACTTTC. Its translation is CASSVISAGANVLTF.

The V call is TRBV5-1, the J call TRBJ2-3; 7 bases are a match to TRBD2. The CDR3 extends over 16 amino acids. V shed 0 bases and J 4 bases; nucleotides not matched to a gene: 8. In germline, CDR1 is SGHRS, CDR2 YFSETQ. CDR3 region: CASSLAGGGLSDTQYF. CDR3 sequence (DNA): TGCGCCAGCAGCTTGGCCGGCGGGGGTCTCTCAGATACGCAGTATTTT.

The chain joins TRBV13 to TRBJ1-1; TRBD1 aligns across 7 bases. Losses at the gene ends were 5 bases for V and 4 bases for J; bases not matched to a gene: 4. From germline, CDR1 is PRHDT and CDR2 FYEKMQ (reference sequence). This CDR3 has 13 amino acids. The CDR3 DNA is TGTGCCAGCAGCCGACAGGGTGGCACTGAAGCTTTCTTT. Amino acid sequence: CASSRQGGTEAFF. Together with reference TRBV13 and TRBJ1-1, the CDR3 gives the full variable domain: AAGVIQSPRHLIKEKRETATLKCYPIPRHDTVYWYQQGPGQDPQFLISFYEKMQSDKGSIPDRFSAQQFSDYHSELNMSSLELGDSALYFCASSRQGGTEAFFGQGTRLTVV.